This T cell receptor (beta chain) comes out of a study of T-cell reconstitution after alpha-beta-depleted transplantation in children. Preparation of the TCRbeta library was carried out with unique molecular identifiers. TCRdb independently ran MiXCR on the PCR reads; one entry per CDR3 protein. The repertoire holds around 800,000 distinct CDR3 sequences, under 20% seen once, with roughly 5% in the top ten. The germline V gene has CDR1 SGHDN and CDR2 FVKESK. The CDR3 runs 12 residues. The V gene lost 5 bases and the J gene lost 6 bases, with 8 bases spanning the gap. In its sample, this clonotype was seen many times.

The sequenced sample was PBMCs, mostly from graft donor cells, obtained 360 days after TCRalphabeta/CD19-depleted stem cell transplant. This chain uses TRBV14 with TRBJ2-1; D unresolved. The sequence was collected from a male patient between 10 and 17 years old who had a stem cell transplant for acute lymphoblastic leukemia, so the T cells may come from the graft donor. This CDR3 reads CASSGYSNEQFF. The CDR3 bases are TGTGCCAGCAGCGGGTACTCCAATGAGCAGTTCTTC. Full variable domain (outside the CDR3, taken from reference TRBV14 and TRBJ2-1): EAGVTQFPSHSVIEKGQTVTLRCDPISGHDNLYWYRRVMGKEIKFLLHFVKESKQDESGMPNNRFLAERTGGTYSTLKVQPAELEDSGVYFCASSGYSNEQFFGPGTRLTVL.